Each of the 14 T cell receptor beta chains below was sequenced from the same sample in a study of cytomegalovirus exposure and HLA in healthy donors. 60 Vbeta and 13 Jbeta primers were used in PCR. TCRdb's table, derived via immunoSEQ multiplex PCR, lists solely in-frame clones and lacks some. The sample includes more than 60,000 clones, approximately 72% seen only once; the top ten take about 9.5%. Sequenced: PBMCs. The origin of the receptors is a woman in her forties in good health and CMV-seropositive.

This chain links TRBV28 with TRBJ1-2; TRBD1 is a possible D gene (5 bases). The CDR3 extends over 13 amino acids. The V gene lost 6 bases and the J gene lost 7 bases, with 15 bases spanning the gap. The germline V gene encodes CDR1 MDHEN and CDR2 SYDVKM. In DNA form, the CDR3 reads TGTGCCAGCAGGGGAGGAGGGGTTGGTGGCTACACCTTC. This codes for CASRGGGVGGYTF.

This clone was seen once. The chain joins TRBV6-5 to TRBJ1-5; 9 bases are a match to TRBD1. CDR3 size: 14 residues. Per germline, CDR1 MNHEY and CDR2 SVGAGI. After removal of 5 bases from V and 4 bases from J, the junction contained 3 bases not matched to a gene. This chain's CDR3 is CASSGGQGNQPQHF. CDR3 nucleotide sequence: TGTGCCAGCAGTGGCGGACAGGGGAATCAGCCCCAGCATTTT.

This clone was detected only a few times. The V gene is TRBV5-8, the J gene TRBJ2-1; TRBD2 matches 10 bases. CDR1 is SGHTS, CDR2 YDEGEE, per germline. This CDR3 is built from 19 residues. The junction had 17 bases not matched to a gene; V was cut back by 4 bases and J by 4 bases. DNA of the CDR3: TGTGCCAGCAGCCCAGGACTAGCGGAATATCGTCGACTATACAATGAGCAGTTCTTC. This gives the protein CASSPGLAEYRRLYNEQFF.

The rearrangement links TRBV19 to TRBJ2-1; the D gene is possibly TRBD1 (5 bases). The CDR3 loop spans 15 amino acids. CDR1 is LNHDA and CDR2 is SQIVND in the germline V gene (reference sequence). Trimming took off 5 bases at V and 3 bases at J, with 14 bases between the two ends. The CDR3 DNA reads TGTGCCAGTAGTTTCGGACAAGGCGGCTACAATGAGCAGTTCTTC. Amino acid sequence: CASSFGQGGYNEQFF.

V usage is TRBV7-2 and J usage is TRBJ2-3; 8 nucleotides agree with TRBD2. With 3 bases clipped from V and 4 bases from J, the junction kept 3 bases outside the gene matches. Germline V gene lookup returns CDR1 SGHTA and CDR2 FQGNSA. The CDR3 sequence is 14 residues long. The DNA of the CDR3 is TGTGCCAGCAGCTTCAGCGGGGGTGCAGATACGCAGTATTTT. Translating gives CASSFSGGADTQYF.

This chain links TRBV2 with TRBJ1-6; D call uncertain. The CDR3 is 15 residues long. Germline values: CDR1 SNHLY, CDR2 FYNNEI. Trimming cost V 4 bases and J 3 bases, with 10 bases left between them. The CDR3 DNA is TGTGCCAGCAGTGGGCGCGGGGACTATAATTCACCCCTCCACTTT. It translates to CASSGRGDYNSPLHF.

This CDR3 is CASRRDRVQPQHF. The DNA of the CDR3 is TGTGCCAGCAGACGGGACAGGGTTCAGCCCCAGCATTTT. The chain joins TRBV6-5 to TRBJ1-5, with 9 nucleotides matching TRBD1. This CDR3 contains 13 residues. CDR1 is MNHEY and CDR2 is SVGAGI in the germline V gene. V shed 6 bases, J shed 6 bases, and the junction held 3 bases outside the gene matches.

The CDR3 nucleotides read TGTGCCAGCAGCGTAGATTCAGGTGGAAACACCATATATTTT. It yields the protein CASSVDSGGNTIYF. V gene TRBV9 combines with J gene TRBJ1-3; no reliable D call. This CDR3 spans 14 amino acids. Germline V gene sequence: CDR1 SGDLS, CDR2 YYNGEE. Trimming took off 0 bases at V and 3 bases at J, with 7 bases between the two ends.

The chain joins TRBV6-4 to TRBJ2-3; 11 bases agree with TRBD2. The length of the CDR3 is 15 residues. CDR1 is MRHNA and CDR2 is SNTAGT in the germline V gene. Trimming at V came to 3 bases and at J to 2 bases, leaving 1 base not matched to a gene. CDR3 coding DNA: TGTGCCAGCAGTGAACTAGCGGGGGCCACAGATACGCAGTATTTT. This gives the protein CASSELAGATDTQYF.

This sequence joins TRBV2 and TRBJ2-1; a possible D gene is TRBD1 (5 bases). This CDR3 contains 18 residues. V shed 8 bases and J shed 0 bases, with 23 bases lying between them. Germline V gives CDR1 SNHLY, CDR2 FYNNEI. CDR3 sequence: CASPKGSLALSSYNEQFF. The CDR3 DNA follows: TGTGCCAGCCCCAAGGGGTCTTTAGCCCTCAGCTCCTACAATGAGCAGTTCTTC.

The chain links TRBV28 to TRBJ2-2; 10 bases map to TRBD2. The germline gives CDR1 MDHEN, CDR2 SYDVKM. V was pared by 6 bases and J by 6 bases, with 10 bases of the junction left unmatched. The CDR3 sequence is 16 residues long. For the CDR3, the DNA is TGTGCCAGCAGCCCGTCGGGGAGCGGGGGGGCCGGGGAGCTGTTTTTT. It yields the protein CASSPSGSGGAGELFF.

The rearrangement joins TRBV5-6 to TRBJ1-5, with 9 nucleotides matching TRBD1. From germline, CDR1 is SGHDT and CDR2 YYEEEE. This CDR3 comprises 16 residues. With 4 bases clipped from V and 4 bases from J, the junction kept 9 bases outside the gene matches. The CDR3 loop is CASSHKTGGRNQPQHF. CDR3 DNA: TGTGCCAGCAGCCACAAGACAGGGGGAAGGAATCAGCCCCAGCATTTT.

The V call is TRBV11-1, the J call TRBJ2-7; D ambiguous. The V end lost 1 base, the J end lost 1 base, and 8 bases lay between the germline ends. There are 14 residues in the CDR3. Germline V CDR1 and CDR2: SGHAT, FQDESV (reference sequence). The CDR3 is CASSLDSSSYEQYF. The CDR3 DNA reads TGTGCCAGCAGCTTAGACAGTTCTTCCTACGAGCAGTACTTC.

This clone was recorded once. The rearrangement links TRBV28 to TRBJ2-7, with D tentatively TRBD2 (5 bases). The V end was cut by 6 bases, the J end by 7 bases, with 13 bases between. From germline, CDR1 is MDHEN and CDR2 SYDVKM. The CDR3 length is 12 residues. CDR3 amino acids: CASSQLGREQYF. The CDR3 coding sequence is TGTGCCAGCAGCCAATTGGGGAGAGAGCAGTACTTC.